These 17 T cell receptor beta chains came from one sample sequenced in a study of early T cells in non-severe SARS-CoV-2 infection. MiXCR, applied by TCRdb to the 5' RACE reads, yields one record per CDR3 protein. The data show around 77,000 distinct CDR3 sequences, more than 4% seen once. The material sequenced was whole blood, taken at baseline. The receptor set was obtained from an adult who was a healthcare worker with PCR-confirmed SARS-CoV-2 infection or an uninfected control (not recorded which).

This clonotype occurred a few times. The chain has TRBV24-1 and TRBJ2-3, with 7 bases identical to TRBD2. This CDR3 is 16 amino acids long. Germline-derived CDR1 and CDR2 are KGHDR and SFDVKD. J was trimmed by 2 bases and V by 5 bases; bases with no gene match: 9. The CDR3 nucleotides are TGTGCCACCAGTGCCCCTAGCGGAAAACCCACAGATACGCAGTATTTT. It translates to CATSAPSGKPTDTQYF.

This sequence joins TRBV29-1 and TRBJ2-1; tentative D call: TRBD1 (6 bases). The ends were cut back, 0 bases at V and 10 bases at J, with 10 bases in the middle. CDR3 length: 12 residues. Germline lookup yields CDR1 SQVTM and CDR2 ANQGSEA. The CDR3 DNA reads TGCAGCGTTGAAGAAGGGGGAAGGGAGCAGTTCTTC. Translating it yields CSVEEGGREQFF.

The chain joins TRBV12-2 to TRBJ2-3; TRBD1, the table's D call, was not compared with the DNA. TRBV12-2 is a pseudogene segment. The CDR3 has 13 residues. CDR3: CASRSGGTDTQYF. The CDR3 DNA reads TGTGCAAGTCGCTCGGGGGGCACAGATACGCAGTATTTT.

This clonotype was recorded a few times. The chain employs TRBV3-1 and TRBJ2-7, with 8 bases identical to TRBD1. Germline loops: CDR1 LGHDT, CDR2 YNNKEL (reference sequence). The CDR3 has 16 amino acids. V lost 2 bases to trimming and J lost 3 bases; unmatched junction nucleotides: 9. In DNA form, the CDR3 reads TGTGCCAGCAGCCAACCTTTAGGGACAGGTTACTACGAGCAGTACTTC. Translated, it gives CASSQPLGTGYYEQYF.

There are a few counts of this clonotype. The chain uses TRBV6-2 or TRBV6-3 and TRBJ2-1, with 11 bases fitting TRBD2. The CDR3 has 16 amino acids. Trimming cost V 10 bases and J 4 bases; bases outside gene matches: 12. Germline V gives CDR1 MNHEY, CDR2 SVGEGT. The CDR3 DNA follows: TGTGCCACCTCCGGGACTAGCGGTAGACCTTACAATGAGCAGTTCTTC. Encoded protein: CATSGTSGRPYNEQFF.

The chain joins TRBV5-1 to TRBJ2-1; TRBD1 matches at 7 bases. This CDR3 has 14 residues. Germline V gene data show CDR1 as SGHRS and CDR2 as YFSETQ. J was trimmed by 4 bases and V by 4 bases; bases with no gene match: 5. The CDR3 nucleotides are TGCGCCAGCAGCCCCGGACAGGTTTACAATGAGCAGTTCTTC. This codes for CASSPGQVYNEQFF. The whole variable domain, remainder taken from reference TRBV5-1 and TRBJ2-1, is KAGVTQTPRYLIKTRGQQVTLSCSPISGHRSVSWYQQTPGQGLQFLFEYFSETQRNKGNFPGRFSGRQFSNSRSEMNVSTLELGDSALYLCASSPGQVYNEQFFGPGTRLTVL.

There are a few counts of this clonotype. One base away lies a much larger clone, so this may be a sequencing read error. This sequence joins TRBV18 and TRBJ2-3; D is perhaps TRBD2 (5 bases). Germline V lookup: CDR1 KGHSH, CDR2 LQKENI. CDR3 size: 14 residues. CDR3 DNA sequence: TGTGCCAACTCAATTGAGGGAACCACAGATACGCAGTATTTT. Protein: CANSIEGTTDTQYF.

This clonotype has a count of ten or more. The chain links TRBV20-1 to TRBJ2-7; the match to TRBD1 covers 7 bases. Germline V CDR1 and CDR2: DFQATT, SNEGSKA (reference sequence). CDR3 length: 14 residues. The J segment lost 0 bases and the V segment lost 6 bases, leaving 8 bases of the junction unmatched. Here the CDR3 reads CSAKDRWSSYEQYF. The CDR3, as DNA: TGCAGTGCAAAGGACAGGTGGAGCTCCTACGAGCAGTACTTC.

In this sample, this clonotype turned up many times. The rearrangement joins TRBV27 to TRBJ2-1; D uncertain. The CDR3 covers 13 residues. V lost 3 bases and J lost 8, with 11 bases in between. CDR1 and CDR2 (germline): MNHEY, SMNVEV (reference sequence). CDR3 DNA sequence: TGTGCCAGCAGTTTGGTAAGGGCCCATGAGCAGTTCTTC. This translates into CASSLVRAHEQFF.

This clonotype has only a few counts. The DNA for the CDR3 is TGTGCCAGCAGTTTGCCGCCGGCGGACACCATATATTTT. Translation gives CASSLPPADTIYF. This rearrangement joins TRBV12-3 or TRBV12-4 to TRBJ1-3; the D is unclear. Trimming pared 3 bases from V and 8 bases from J, leaving 11 bases between. The CDR3 has 13 residues.

At least ten counts were recorded for this clonotype. This chain connects TRBV29-1 to TRBJ2-3, with TRBD2 matching over 7 bases. The CDR3 has 12 residues. Per germline, CDR1 SQVTM and CDR2 ANQGSEA. J gave up 2 bases and V 4 bases, and 0 bases lay outside the gene matches. The CDR3 nucleotides are TGCAGCGTTGGGGACTACACAGATACGCAGTATTTT. This translates into CSVGDYTDTQYF.

This clonotype was detected many times. The chain has TRBV2 and TRBJ1-1; D is possibly TRBD1 (6 bases). Deletions cut 3 bases from V and 1 base from J, with 12 bases between. The CDR3 runs 15 residues. CDR1 is SNHLY, CDR2 FYNNEI, per germline. The CDR3 DNA reads TGTGCCAGCAGTGAGTGGCAGGGGTCGAACACTGAAGCTTTCTTT. Its protein is CASSEWQGSNTEAFF.

This clonotype was seen many times. The chain recombines TRBV29-1 with TRBJ1-2; no firm D call. CDR1 is SQVTM and CDR2 is ANQGSEA in the germline V gene. The CDR3 contains 13 residues. Trimming removed 2 bases from V and 4 bases from J, with 11 bases in between. The CDR3 DNA reads as TGCAGCGTTGAAACCGATCTCCCCTATGGCTACACCTTC. This codes for CSVETDLPYGYTF.

The chain is built from TRBV12-3 or TRBV12-4 and TRBJ2-7; possibly TRBD1 for D (5 bases). The V end was cut by 3 bases, the J end by 6 bases, with 15 bases between. The CDR3 runs to 14 residues. CDR3 coding DNA: TGTGCCAGCAGTTTTATAGGGGTAGTCTCCGAGCAGTACTTC. The encoded protein is CASSFIGVVSEQYF.

J is TRBJ2-5 and V is TRBV28; either TRBD1 or TRBD2 may supply D (5 bases each). Between the trimmed V and J ends, which lost 5 bases and 9 bases, there was a span of 16 bases. Germline CDR1 reads MDHEN; CDR2 reads SYDVKM. This CDR3 region has 13 residues. CDR3: CASSEGPPAAQYF. As DNA, the CDR3 is TGTGCCAGCAGTGAGGGGCCGCCCGCGGCCCAGTACTTC. Full variable domain (missing parts from reference TRBV28 and TRBJ2-5): DVKVTQSSRYLVKRTGEKVFLECVQDMDHENMFWYRQDPGLGLRLIYFSYDVKMKEKGDIPEGYSVSREKKERFSLILESASTNQTSMYLCASSEGPPAAQYFGPGTRLLVL.

At least ten counts were recorded for this clonotype. The chain joins TRBV12-3 or TRBV12-4 to TRBJ1-2; the match to TRBD1 covers 7 bases. The length of the CDR3 is 14 residues. V was pared by 5 bases and J by 5 bases, with 8 bases of the junction left unmatched. CDR3: CASSPPGQLYGYTF. CDR3 DNA: TGTGCCAGCAGTCCACCGGGACAGCTATATGGCTACACCTTC.

The rearrangement links TRBV27 to TRBJ2-3; possibly TRBD2 for D (5 bases). The V gene lost 3 bases and the J gene lost 4 bases, with 14 bases spanning the gap. This CDR3 is 15 amino acids long. Germline loops: CDR1 MNHEY, CDR2 SMNVEV (reference sequence). The CDR3 loop reads CASSFKSNGADTQYF. The CDR3 nucleotides are TGTGCCAGCAGTTTTAAATCAAACGGGGCAGATACGCAGTATTTT.